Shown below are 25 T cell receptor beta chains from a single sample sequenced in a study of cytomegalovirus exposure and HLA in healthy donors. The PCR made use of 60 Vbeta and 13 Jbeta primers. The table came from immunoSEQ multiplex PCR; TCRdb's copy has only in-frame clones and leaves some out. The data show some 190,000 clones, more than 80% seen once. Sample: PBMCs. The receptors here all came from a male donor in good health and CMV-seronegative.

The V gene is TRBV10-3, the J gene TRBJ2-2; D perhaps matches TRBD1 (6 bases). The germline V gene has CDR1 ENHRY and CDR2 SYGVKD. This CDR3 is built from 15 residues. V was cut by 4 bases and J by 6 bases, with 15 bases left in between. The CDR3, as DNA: TGTGCCATCAGTGGCCCGGTTGAGGGGGCCGGGGAGCTGTTTTTT. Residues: CAISGPVEGAGELFF.

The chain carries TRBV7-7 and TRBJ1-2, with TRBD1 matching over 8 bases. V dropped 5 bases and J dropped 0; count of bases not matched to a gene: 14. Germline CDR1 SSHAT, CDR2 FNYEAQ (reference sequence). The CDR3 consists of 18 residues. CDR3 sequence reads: CASSRPRRGLKANYGYTF. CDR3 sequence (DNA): TGTGCCAGCAGCCGACCCCGCAGGGGGCTTAAAGCTAACTATGGCTACACCTTC.

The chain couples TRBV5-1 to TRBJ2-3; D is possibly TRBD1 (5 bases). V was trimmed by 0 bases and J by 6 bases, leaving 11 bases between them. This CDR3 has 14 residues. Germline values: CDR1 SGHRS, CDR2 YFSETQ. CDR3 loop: CASSLGGHTDTQYF. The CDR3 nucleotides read TGCGCCAGCAGCTTGGGGGGCCACACGGATACGCAGTATTTT. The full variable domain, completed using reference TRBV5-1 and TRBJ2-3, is KAGVTQTPRYLIKTRGQQVTLSCSPISGHRSVSWYQQTPGQGLQFLFEYFSETQRNKGNFPGRFSGRQFSNSRSEMNVSTLELGDSALYLCASSLGGHTDTQYFGPGTRLTVL.

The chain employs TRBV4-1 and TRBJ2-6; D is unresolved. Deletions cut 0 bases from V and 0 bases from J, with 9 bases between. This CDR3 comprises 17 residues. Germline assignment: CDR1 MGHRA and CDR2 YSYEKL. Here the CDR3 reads CASSQEGSYSGANVLTF. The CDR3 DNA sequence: TGCGCCAGCAGCCAAGAGGGCAGCTACTCTGGGGCCAACGTCCTGACTTTC.

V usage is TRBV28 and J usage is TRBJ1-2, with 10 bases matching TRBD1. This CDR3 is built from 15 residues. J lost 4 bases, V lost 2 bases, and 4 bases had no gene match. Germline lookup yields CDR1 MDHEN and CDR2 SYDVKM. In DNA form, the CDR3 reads TGTGCCAGCAGTTTAGGGACAGGGGATACCTATGGCTACACCTTC. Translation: CASSLGTGDTYGYTF.

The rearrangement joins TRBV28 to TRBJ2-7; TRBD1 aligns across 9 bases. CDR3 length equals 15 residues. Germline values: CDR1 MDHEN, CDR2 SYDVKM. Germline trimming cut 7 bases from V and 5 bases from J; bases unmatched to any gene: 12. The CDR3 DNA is TGTGCCAGCACCGAAACCGGGACAGGGTTCCACGAGCAGTACTTC. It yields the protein CASTETGTGFHEQYF.

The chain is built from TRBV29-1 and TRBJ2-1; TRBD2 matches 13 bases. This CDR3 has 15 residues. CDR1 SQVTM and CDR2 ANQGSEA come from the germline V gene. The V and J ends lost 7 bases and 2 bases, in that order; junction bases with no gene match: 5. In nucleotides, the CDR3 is TGCAGCGCCGGACTAGCGGGAGAGCCCTACAATGAGCAGTTCTTC. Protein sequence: CSAGLAGEPYNEQFF.

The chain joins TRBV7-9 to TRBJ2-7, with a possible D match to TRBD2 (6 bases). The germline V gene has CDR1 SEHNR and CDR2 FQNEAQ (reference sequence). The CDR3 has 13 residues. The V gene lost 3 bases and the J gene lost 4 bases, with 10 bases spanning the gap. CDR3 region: CASSLGEVYEQYF. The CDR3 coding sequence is TGTGCCAGCAGCTTGGGGGAGGTGTACGAGCAGTACTTC.

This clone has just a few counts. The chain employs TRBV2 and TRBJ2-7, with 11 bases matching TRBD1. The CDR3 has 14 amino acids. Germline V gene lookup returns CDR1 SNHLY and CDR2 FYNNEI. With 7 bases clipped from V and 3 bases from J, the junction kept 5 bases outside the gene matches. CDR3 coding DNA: TGTGCCAGCAACCCGGGACAGGGGGGCTACGAGCAGTACTTC. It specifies CASNPGQGGYEQYF.

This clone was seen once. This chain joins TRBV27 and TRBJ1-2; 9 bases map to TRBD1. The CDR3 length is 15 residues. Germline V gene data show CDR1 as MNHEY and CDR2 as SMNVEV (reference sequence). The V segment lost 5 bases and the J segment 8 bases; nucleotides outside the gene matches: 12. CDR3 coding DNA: TGTGCCAGCAGTATCAGGCCCGGGACAGGGTACGGCTACACCTTC. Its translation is CASSIRPGTGYGYTF.

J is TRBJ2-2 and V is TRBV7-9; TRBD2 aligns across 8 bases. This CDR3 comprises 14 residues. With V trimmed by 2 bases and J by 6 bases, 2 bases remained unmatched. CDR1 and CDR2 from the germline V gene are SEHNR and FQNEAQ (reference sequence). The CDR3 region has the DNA TGTGCCAGCAGCTTACTAGCGGGTTCCGGGGAGCTGTTTTTT. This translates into CASSLLAGSGELFF.

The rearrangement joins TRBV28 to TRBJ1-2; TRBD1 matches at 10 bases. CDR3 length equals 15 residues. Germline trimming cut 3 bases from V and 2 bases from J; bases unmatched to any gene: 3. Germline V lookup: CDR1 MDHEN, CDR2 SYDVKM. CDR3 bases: TGTGCCAGCAGTTTCACGGGACAGGGGAACTATGGCTACACCTTC. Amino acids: CASSFTGQGNYGYTF.

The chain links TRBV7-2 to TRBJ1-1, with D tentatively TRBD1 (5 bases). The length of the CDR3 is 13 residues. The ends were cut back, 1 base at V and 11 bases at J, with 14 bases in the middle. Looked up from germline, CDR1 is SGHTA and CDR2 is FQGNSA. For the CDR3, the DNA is TGTGCCAGCAGCTTAGGCAGTCGGGGGGGGGCTTTCTTT. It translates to CASSLGSRGGAFF. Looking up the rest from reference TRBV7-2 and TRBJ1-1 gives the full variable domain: GAGVSQSPSNKVTEKGKDVELRCDPISGHTALYWYRQSLGQGLEFLIYFQGNSAPDKSGLPSDRFSAERTGGSVSTLTIQRTQQEDSAVYLCASSLGSRGGAFFGQGTRLTVV.

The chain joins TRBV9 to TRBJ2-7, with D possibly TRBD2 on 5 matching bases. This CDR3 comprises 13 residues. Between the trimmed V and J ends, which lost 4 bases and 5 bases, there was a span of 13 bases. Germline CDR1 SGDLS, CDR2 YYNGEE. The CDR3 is CASSTEGPDEQYF. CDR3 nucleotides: TGTGCCAGCAGCACCGAGGGTCCGGACGAGCAGTACTTC.

CDR3 residues: CASSSTGGDQPQHF. The CDR3 nucleotides are TGTGCCAGCAGCTCAACAGGGGGGGATCAGCCCCAGCATTTT. This chain joins TRBV5-8 and TRBJ1-5; 8 positions agree with TRBD1. This CDR3 region has 14 residues. Germline trimming cut 3 bases from V and 5 bases from J; bases unmatched to any gene: 4. Germline assignment: CDR1 SGHTS and CDR2 YDEGEE.

DNA for the CDR3: TGTGCCAGCTCACCAGCCGGGACAGCCCAAGAGACCCAGTACTTC. This gives the protein CASSPAGTAQETQYF. This chain connects TRBV18 to TRBJ2-5; 7 bases align to TRBD1. Germline V gene sequence: CDR1 KGHSH, CDR2 LQKENI. This CDR3 spans 15 amino acids. Unmatched junction bases numbered 4, after V lost 2 bases and J lost 1 base.

CDR3 region: CASSPRGTGSSGANVLTF. In DNA form, the CDR3 reads TGTGCCAGCTCACCACGGGGGACAGGCTCCTCTGGGGCCAACGTCCTGACTTTC. V and J are TRBV18 and TRBJ2-6; 8 bases line up with TRBD1. The CDR3 covers 18 residues. Germline V gives CDR1 KGHSH, CDR2 LQKENI. Trimming at V came to 1 base and at J to 0 bases, leaving 5 bases not matched to a gene.

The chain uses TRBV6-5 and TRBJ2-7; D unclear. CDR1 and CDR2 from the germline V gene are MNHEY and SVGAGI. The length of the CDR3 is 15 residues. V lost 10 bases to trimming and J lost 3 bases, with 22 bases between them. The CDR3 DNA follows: TGTGCCACCGCCCTAGATTGGTCGAGAAACTACGAGCAGTACTTC. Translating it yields CATALDWSRNYEQYF.

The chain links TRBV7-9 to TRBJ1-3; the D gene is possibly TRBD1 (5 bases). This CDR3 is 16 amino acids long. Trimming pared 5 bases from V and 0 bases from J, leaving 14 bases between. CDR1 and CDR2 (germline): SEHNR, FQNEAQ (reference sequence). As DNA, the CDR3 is TGTGCCAGCAGCACACTGCAGGGTGCCTCTGGAAACACCATATATTTT. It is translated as CASSTLQGASGNTIYF.

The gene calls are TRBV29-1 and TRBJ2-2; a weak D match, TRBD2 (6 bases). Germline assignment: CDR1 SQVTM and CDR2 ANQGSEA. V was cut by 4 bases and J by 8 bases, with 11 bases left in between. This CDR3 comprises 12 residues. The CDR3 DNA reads TGCAGCGTTGGAGGTCGGGAGGGGGAGCTGTTTTTT. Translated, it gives CSVGGREGELFF.

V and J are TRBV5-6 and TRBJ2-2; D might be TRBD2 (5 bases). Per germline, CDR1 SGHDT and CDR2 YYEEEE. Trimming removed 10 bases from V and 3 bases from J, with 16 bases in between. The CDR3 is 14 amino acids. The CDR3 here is CAYTRDGDTGELFF. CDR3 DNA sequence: TGTGCCTATACCCGAGACGGGGACACCGGGGAGCTGTTTTTT.

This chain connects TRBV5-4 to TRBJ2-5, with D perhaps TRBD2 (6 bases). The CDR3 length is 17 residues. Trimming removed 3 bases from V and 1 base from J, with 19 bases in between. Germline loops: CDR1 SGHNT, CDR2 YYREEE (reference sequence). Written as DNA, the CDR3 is TGTGCCAGCAGCTCGGGAGCTAGCGCCCAATTCCAAGAGACCCAGTACTTC. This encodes CASSSGASAQFQETQYF.

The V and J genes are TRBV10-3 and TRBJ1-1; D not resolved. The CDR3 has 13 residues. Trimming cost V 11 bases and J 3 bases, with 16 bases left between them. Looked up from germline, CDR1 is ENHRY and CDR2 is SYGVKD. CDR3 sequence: CAFRVGRDTEAFF. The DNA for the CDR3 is TGTGCCTTCCGGGTAGGCAGAGACACTGAAGCTTTCTTT.

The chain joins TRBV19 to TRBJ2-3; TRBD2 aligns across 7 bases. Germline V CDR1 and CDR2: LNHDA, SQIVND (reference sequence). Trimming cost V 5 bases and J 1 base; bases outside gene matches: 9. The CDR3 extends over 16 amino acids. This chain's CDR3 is CASSPRGEGRTDTQYF. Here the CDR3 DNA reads TGTGCCAGTAGTCCGCGTGGGGAGGGCCGCACAGATACGCAGTATTTT.

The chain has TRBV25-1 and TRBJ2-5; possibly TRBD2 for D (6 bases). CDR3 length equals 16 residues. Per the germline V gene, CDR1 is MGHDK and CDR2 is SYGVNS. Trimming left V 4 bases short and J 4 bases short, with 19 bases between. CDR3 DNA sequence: TGTGCCAGCAGTGGGGAGGCAGCGGGCCGCCGAGAGACCCAGTACTTC. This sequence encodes CASSGEAAGRRETQYF.